The 10 T cell receptor beta chains below come from one sample, sequenced in a study of Ad26.COV2.S vaccination and SARS-CoV-2 variants. Generated by immunoSEQ multiplex PCR, the TCRdb table keeps only in-frame clones and is missing some. This sample yields 200,000 to 300,000 clones, of which around 89% are seen a single time; over 8.5% belongs to the top ten. Treatment specified: some 20 received Ad26.COV2.S at low or high dose, single or two shots; 5 received placebo; per-sample allocation not given. Day 63 after the first injection of vaccine or placebo was the sampling time. The sample here was peripheral blood, taken in a trial of Ad26.COV2.S vaccine versus placebo. Receptors originate from a person aged 18-65 years who received the Ad26.COV2.S COVID-19 vaccine or a placebo.

The chain combines TRBV4-1 with TRBJ1-1; D remains ambiguous. The length of the CDR3 is 15 residues. Germline CDR1 reads MGHRA; CDR2 reads YSYEKL. Trimming pared 0 bases from V and 5 bases from J, leaving 13 bases between. CDR3 nucleotides: TGCGCCAGCAGCCAAGAAGGTAGGGTACTAACTGAAGCTTTCTTT. It specifies CASSQEGRVLTEAFF.

This rearrangement joins TRBV7-6 to TRBJ2-5; D gene uncertain. Germline CDR1 is SGHVS and CDR2 is FNYEAQ. The CDR3 is 14 residues long. V gave up 1 base and J gave up 5 bases, with 11 bases separating them. The CDR3: CASSLVVGLETQYF. The CDR3, as DNA: TGTGCCAGCAGCTTAGTGGTAGGGTTGGAGACCCAGTACTTC.

The genes are TRBV21-1 and TRBJ1-4. TRBV21-1 is a pseudogene. CDR3 length equals 16 residues. The chain's CDR3 is CASSKVKGRINEKLFF. In DNA, the CDR3 is TGTGCCAGCAGCAAAGTAAAGGGACGGATAAATGAAAAACTGTTTTTT.

This sequence joins TRBV7-9 and TRBJ2-2, with D perhaps being TRBD1 or TRBD2 (6 bases each). The germline V and J ends were trimmed by 5 bases and 6 bases, with 16 bases remaining between them. Looked up from germline, CDR1 is SEHNR and CDR2 is FQNEAQ (reference sequence). The CDR3 extends over 15 amino acids. CDR3 DNA: TGTGCCAGCAGCCCGCCCTGGGGGGCTTCCGGGGAGCTGTTTTTT. Residues: CASSPPWGASGELFF.

This clone was observed a few times. The chain carries TRBV2 and TRBJ2-2; D call uncertain. The CDR3 length is 16 residues. From germline, CDR1 is SNHLY and CDR2 FYNNEI. V was trimmed by 1 base and J by 2 bases, leaving 11 bases between them. The CDR3 here is CASSEGARRNTGELFF. CDR3 DNA sequence: TGTGCCAGCAGTGAAGGAGCACGGAGAAACACCGGGGAGCTGTTTTTT.

The chain recombines TRBV4-2 with TRBJ1-1, with D possibly matching TRBD1 (6 bases). The CDR3 is made up of 15 amino acids. With 6 bases removed from V and 4 bases from J, the gap between germline ends came to 18 bases. Germline V gene sequence: CDR1 LGHNA, CDR2 YNFKEQ. The CDR3 coding sequence is TGTGCCAGCAGTAACCTGCAGGGGTCCACCACTGAAGCTTTCTTT. Translation: CASSNLQGSTTEAFF.

This chain connects TRBV6-5 to TRBJ2-7; 8 bases match TRBD2. The CDR3 runs to 15 residues. CDR1 MNHEY and CDR2 SVGAGI come from the germline V gene. V lost 6 bases and J lost 0; bases outside the gene matches: 7. Written as DNA, the CDR3 is TGTGCCAGCAGAGCGGGGGCTTATAGCTCCTACGAGCAGTACTTC. This translates into CASRAGAYSSYEQYF.

The chain joins TRBV18 to TRBJ1-2; the D gene is possibly TRBD1 (5 bases). Germline CDR1 KGHSH, CDR2 LQKENI. V lost 5 bases, J lost 1 base, and 11 bases lay in between. The CDR3 extends over 14 amino acids. The CDR3 DNA follows: TGTGCCAGCTCAGTGTCCCAGGGTAACTATGGCTACACCTTC. It is translated as CASSVSQGNYGYTF.

The chain couples TRBV27 to TRBJ1-2; D possibly corresponds to TRBD1 (5 bases). Trimming removed 3 bases at V and 7 bases at J, with 15 bases between. Germline V gene sequence: CDR1 MNHEY, CDR2 SMNVEV (reference sequence). The CDR3 has 14 amino acids. The CDR3 loop is CASSFGGALSGYTF. The CDR3 region has the DNA TGTGCCAGCAGTTTTGGAGGGGCTCTCTCTGGCTACACCTTC.

The chain uses TRBV28 and TRBJ2-1; no reliable D call. Germline CDR1 and CDR2: MDHEN and SYDVKM. Deletions cut 6 bases from V and 12 bases from J, with 15 bases between. The CDR3 has 12 amino acids. CDR3 sequence (DNA): TGTGCCAGCAGCCCTCTTCCGTTGGGGCAGTTCTTC. Translation gives CASSPLPLGQFF.